The source of this T cell receptor (beta chain) is a study of chemoradiotherapy in HPV16-positive cancers. A few counts support this clone. The antigen is not known. TCRdb keeps only in-frame clones here, not all; method: immunoSEQ multiplex PCR. The sample records over 7,000 clones, 80% being singletons. The trim removed 5 bases at V and 1 base at J, leaving 5 bases unmatched. This CDR3 has 16 residues. The V gene's germline CDR1 is SGHRS and CDR2 YFSETQ. Whole-study results and caveats: Candidate HPV-specific clones and E7-related TCR motifs grew in tumor during treatment. Only a couple of HPV16-positive patients supplied the functional HPV-specificity definition.

The clonotype comes from a human donor with HPV-associated anogenital cancer. The sample was taken from a patient who underwent chemoradiotherapy. This chain joins TRBV5-1 and TRBJ2-3; TRBD1 matches at 12 bases. DNA for the CDR3: TGCGCCAGCAGAGGGACAGGGGGCTTAGGCACAGATACGCAGTATTTT. This encodes CASRGTGGLGTDTQYF.